Listed below are T cell receptor beta chains from one sample, sequenced in a study of T cell responses to AZD1222 COVID-19 vaccine. Sequencing used immunoSEQ multiplex PCR; TCRdb keeps in-frame clones, though not all of them. The sample carries some 150,000 clones, roughly 89% recorded once. The sequencing here drew on peripheral blood, taken on day 0 of AZD1222 vaccination. The receptors originated from an adult in good health. CDR3s include the opening cysteine and the closing phenylalanine or tryptophan. A D gene is named only where the DNA matches it firmly.

>TRBV11-2|-|TRBJ2-7
CASSDPRGTDEQYF
TGTGCCAGCAGCGACCCCCGAGGGACGGACGAGCAGTACTTC
>TRBV5-6|TRBD1|TRBJ2-1
CASSSLWTGLVDEQFF
TGTGCCAGCAGCTCCCTATGGACAGGGTTGGTCGATGAGCAGTTCTTC
>TRBV12-3/TRBV12-4|-|TRBJ2-4
CASSSQGADIQYF
TGTGCCAGCAGTTCTCAGGGTGCGGACATTCAGTACTTC
>TRBV3-1/TRBV3-2|TRBD2|TRBJ2-7
CASRREGAYEQYF
TGTGCCAGCCGGCGGGAGGGAGCTTACGAGCAGTACTTC
>TRBV6-6|TRBD2|TRBJ2-1
CASSYHASGAYNEQFF
TGTGCCAGCAGTTACCACGCTAGCGGGGCCTACAATGAGCAGTTCTTC
>TRBV5-1|-|TRBJ2-5
CASSLQLDGTKRTQYF
TGCGCCAGCAGCTTGCAACTTGACGGAACCAAGAGAACCCAGTACTTC
>TRBV7-5|-|TRBJ2-7
CARSSPPSLYEQYF
TGTGCCAGAAGCTCGCCACCGTCTCTCTACGAGCAGTACTTC
>TRBV27|-|TRBJ2-7
CASGGPAEQYF
TGTGCCAGCGGGGGGCCTGCGGAGCAGTACTTC
>TRBV4-1|-|TRBJ2-6
CASSQGQRSGANVLTF
TGCGCCAGCAGCCAAGGTCAGCGCTCTGGGGCCAACGTCCTGACTTTC
>TRBV19|TRBD1|TRBJ1-2
CASSGTVLYGYTF
TGTGCCAGTAGTGGGACAGTCCTATATGGCTACACCTTC
>TRBV27|-|TRBJ1-6
CASSLGAVSSYNSPLHF
TGTGCCAGCAGTTTAGGGGCAGTGAGCTCCTATAATTCACCCCTCCACTTT
>TRBV7-2|TRBD1|TRBJ2-7
CASQRGTGGEYEQYF
TGTGCCAGCCAGAGAGGGACAGGGGGGGAATACGAGCAGTACTTC
>TRBV12-3/TRBV12-4|-|TRBJ2-7
CASSFNGNYEQYF
TGTGCCAGCAGTTTTAACGGTAACTACGAGCAGTACTTC
>TRBV29-1|-|TRBJ1-4
CSGGTPGGEKLFF
TGCAGCGGAGGGACACCGGGAGGAGAAAAACTGTTTTTT
>TRBV6-5|-|TRBJ1-1
CVCQGGNTEAFF
TGTGTCTGCCAAGGGGGAAACACTGAAGCTTTCTTT
>TRBV19|-|TRBJ2-3
CASSGRQSTDTQYF
TGTGCCAGTAGTGGGAGACAGAGCACAGATACGCAGTATTTT
>TRBV27|TRBD1|TRBJ2-7
CASRDDRGSYEQYF
TGTGCCAGCAGGGACGACAGGGGCTCCTACGAGCAGTACTTC
>TRBV27|TRBD1|TRBJ1-2
CASSLKPTGGIYGYTF
TGTGCCAGCAGTTTAAAGCCGACAGGGGGCATTTATGGCTACACCTTC